What follows are 30 T cell receptor beta chains derived from one specimen sequenced in a study of blood T cell repertoires in COVID-19. Some clones are missing from TCRdb's copy, which holds only in-frame ones; the method was immunoSEQ multiplex PCR. The table shows about 370,000 clones, with 80% to 90% occurring only once. The sequencing input was PBMCs or T cells enriched from blood (not recorded which). Receptors originate from a man in his late teens or twenties who had recovered from COVID-19.

V usage is TRBV4-1 and J usage is TRBJ1-1; TRBD1 aligns across 8 bases. V trimming: 3 bases; J trimming: 1 base; junction bases outside the gene matches: 4. CDR3 length equals 15 residues. CDR1 and CDR2 (germline): MGHRA, YSYEKL. The CDR3: CASSHSGQGNTEAFF. The CDR3 DNA is TGCGCCAGCAGCCATTCTGGACAGGGGAACACTGAAGCTTTCTTT.

This chain joins TRBV28 and TRBJ2-7; 9 bases agree with TRBD1. Losses at the gene ends were 2 bases for V and 3 bases for J; bases not matched to a gene: 5. CDR3 length: 15 residues. CDR1 MDHEN and CDR2 SYDVKM come from the germline V gene. The CDR3 reads CASSLLGTGNYEQYF. The CDR3 DNA sequence: TGTGCCAGCAGTTTACTCGGGACAGGGAACTACGAGCAGTACTTC.

The gene calls are TRBV19 and TRBJ2-1; 7 bases fit TRBD1. Germline loops: CDR1 LNHDA, CDR2 SQIVND (reference sequence). After removal of 4 bases from V and 4 bases from J, the junction contained 13 bases not matched to a gene. The CDR3 is 17 residues long. The CDR3 DNA reads as TGTGCCAGTAGTAGAGGTGGGACAGTGGGTCTGTACAATGAGCAGTTCTTC. Amino acid sequence: CASSRGGTVGLYNEQFF.

This chain joins TRBV4-1 and TRBJ2-7; the match to TRBD2 covers 7 bases. The CDR3 runs 18 residues. Trimming cost V 1 base and J 1 base; bases outside gene matches: 13. In germline, CDR1 is MGHRA, CDR2 YSYEKL. CDR3 coding DNA: TGCGCCAGCAGCCAAGTTCCAGCGGGGAATTCACTTTCCTACGAGCAGTACTTC. This gives the protein CASSQVPAGNSLSYEQYF.

The CDR3 sequence: CASSETGGPNQPQHF. CDR3 DNA: TGTGCCAGTAGCGAAACAGGGGGCCCCAATCAGCCCCAGCATTTT. This rearrangement joins TRBV19 to TRBJ1-5, with TRBD1 matching 9 bases. With V trimmed by 6 bases and J by 3 bases, 6 bases remained unmatched. Germline V gene sequence: CDR1 LNHDA, CDR2 SQIVND (reference sequence). The CDR3 is made up of 15 amino acids.

The chain carries TRBV11-3 and TRBJ2-5; D is possibly TRBD2 (5 bases). In germline, CDR1 is SGHNT, CDR2 YENEEA. This CDR3 is 16 amino acids long. V gave up 1 base and J gave up 1 base, with 13 bases separating them. The CDR3 sequence: CASSLGGQAGQETQYF. In nucleotides, the CDR3 is TGTGCCAGCAGCTTAGGAGGGCAGGCCGGCCAAGAGACCCAGTACTTC.

V is TRBV19 and J is TRBJ2-7; the match to TRBD1 covers 11 bases. The V and J ends lost 5 bases and 4 bases, in that order; junction bases with no gene match: 4. The CDR3 has 14 amino acids. Germline V lookup: CDR1 LNHDA, CDR2 SQIVND (reference sequence). This chain's CDR3 is CASSWTGGGYEQYF. CDR3 nucleotide sequence: TGTGCCAGTAGTTGGACAGGGGGCGGGTACGAGCAGTACTTC.

This clone was seen a single time. As DNA, the CDR3 is TGCAGCGTTGAAGAGCAGGAACGGGATACGCAGTATTTT. Its translation: CSVEEQERDTQYF. The rearrangement joins TRBV29-1 to TRBJ2-3, with unresolved D. Deletions cut 0 bases from V and 6 bases from J, with 10 bases between. CDR3 length equals 13 residues. CDR1 SQVTM and CDR2 ANQGSEA come from the germline V gene.

This clone was counted a single time. The gene calls are TRBV3-1 (or the pseudogene TRBV3-2) and TRBJ2-7; possible D gene TRBD1, 6 bases. The ends were cut back, 7 bases at V and 3 bases at J, with 22 bases in the middle. This CDR3 comprises 16 residues. Germline V gives CDR1 LGHDT, CDR2 YNNKEL (reference sequence). CDR3 residues: CASTRDPITGNYEQYF. The CDR3, as DNA: TGTGCCAGCACCCGTGATCCAATTACAGGGAACTACGAGCAGTACTTC.

V is TRBV13 and J is TRBJ2-2; TRBD2 matches at 10 bases. Germline V CDR1 and CDR2: PRHDT, FYEKMQ (reference sequence). J was trimmed by 6 bases and V by 7 bases; bases with no gene match: 5. The CDR3 is 14 amino acids. CDR3 region: CASNERGGAGELFF. DNA for the CDR3: TGTGCCAGCAACGAGCGGGGGGGCGCCGGGGAGCTGTTTTTT.

The CDR3 nucleotides read TGTGCCAGCAGACCAACGCGGGGTCTTGGAAACACCATATATTTT. Protein: CASRPTRGLGNTIYF. The V and J genes are TRBV9 and TRBJ1-3; no firm D call. Germline-derived CDR1 and CDR2 are SGDLS and YYNGEE. This CDR3 has 15 residues. The germline V and J ends were trimmed by 5 bases and 3 bases, with 15 bases remaining between them.

The V gene is TRBV28, the J gene TRBJ2-1; 8 bases agree with TRBD1. The CDR3 sequence is 13 residues long. V lost 3 bases and J lost 12; bases outside the gene matches: 7. Germline lookup yields CDR1 MDHEN and CDR2 SYDVKM. CDR3 region: CASSLPPRGLQFF. The CDR3, as DNA: TGTGCCAGCAGTTTGCCACCCAGGGGGCTGCAGTTCTTC. Complete variable domain (other parts from reference TRBV28 and TRBJ2-1): DVKVTQSSRYLVKRTGEKVFLECVQDMDHENMFWYRQDPGLGLRLIYFSYDVKMKEKGDIPEGYSVSREKKERFSLILESASTNQTSMYLCASSLPPRGLQFFGPGTRLTVL.

The gene calls are TRBV5-6 and TRBJ1-1, with D unclear. The germline V gene has CDR1 SGHDT and CDR2 YYEEEE. V lost 1 base and J lost 9, with 10 bases in between. CDR3 length: 12 amino acids. The CDR3 loop reads CASSLSATQAFF. In nucleotides, the CDR3 is TGTGCCAGCAGCTTGTCGGCGACTCAAGCTTTCTTT.

V is TRBV9 and J is TRBJ2-5, with D hard to call. This CDR3 is 15 amino acids long. CDR1 SGDLS and CDR2 YYNGEE come from the germline V gene. The V and J ends lost 0 bases and 5 bases respectively, with 14 bases between them. The CDR3 DNA is TGTGCCAGCAGCGTAGATTGGTCATCCGGGGAGACCCAGTACTTC. This translates into CASSVDWSSGETQYF.

The rearrangement joins TRBV7-8 to TRBJ2-1; TRBD2 might be the D (6 bases). Germline V gene sequence: CDR1 SGHVS, CDR2 FQNEAQ. The CDR3 contains 14 residues. Trimming removed 3 bases at V and 4 bases at J, with 10 bases between. As DNA, the CDR3 is TGTGCCAGCAGCTTGGTAGCGGCTTACAATGAGCAGTTCTTC. Amino acid sequence: CASSLVAAYNEQFF.

This clone was seen only once. This chain links TRBV18 with TRBJ2-1; TRBD2 might be the D (6 bases). Per the germline V gene, CDR1 is KGHSH and CDR2 is LQKENI. V gave up 3 bases and J gave up 6 bases, with 24 bases separating them. This CDR3 is 18 amino acids long. This CDR3 reads CASSPTSAGMGLSNEQFF. CDR3 in DNA: TGTGCCAGCTCACCTACTTCGGCGGGGATGGGCCTTAGCAATGAGCAGTTCTTC.

The CDR3 coding sequence is TGTGCCAGCAGTCCGGGTTTAGCGGGTTCTCCCTACGAGCAGTACTTC. Protein: CASSPGLAGSPYEQYF. The J gene is TRBJ2-7, the V gene TRBV28; 7 bases agree with TRBD2. The CDR3 sequence is 16 residues long. CDR1 and CDR2 from the germline V gene are MDHEN and SYDVKM. The V and J ends lost 5 bases and 2 bases, in that order; junction bases with no gene match: 12.

V and J are TRBV5-1 and TRBJ2-5; D unresolved. Per germline, CDR1 SGHRS and CDR2 YFSETQ. This CDR3 spans 13 amino acids. V was pared by 5 bases and J by 0 bases, with 8 bases between. The CDR3 sequence: CASSSDYQETQYF. In DNA, the CDR3 is TGCGCCAGCAGTTCAGACTACCAAGAGACCCAGTACTTC.

V is TRBV7-9 and J is TRBJ2-5; maybe TRBD1 (5 bases). The V gene lost 5 bases and the J gene lost 4 bases, with 17 bases spanning the gap. Germline loops: CDR1 SEHNR, CDR2 FQNEAQ (reference sequence). The CDR3 contains 15 residues. This CDR3 is CASSPRAGVRETQYF. The CDR3 bases are TGTGCCAGCAGCCCCAGGGCTGGGGTGAGAGAGACCCAGTACTTC. Full variable domain (missing parts from reference TRBV7-9 and TRBJ2-5): DTGVSQNPRHKITKRGQNVTFRCDPISEHNRLYWYRQTLGQGPEFLTYFQNEAQLEKSRLLSDRFSAERPKGSFSTLEIQRTEQGDSAMYLCASSPRAGVRETQYFGPGTRLLVL.

In its sample, this clone was seen once. The genes are TRBV24-1 and TRBJ1-5, with 8 bases lining up with TRBD1. Germline CDR1 is KGHDR and CDR2 is SFDVKD. With 4 bases clipped from V and 0 bases from J, the junction kept 19 bases outside the gene matches. The CDR3 has 21 residues. Here the CDR3 reads CATSEYDIRDRTGHSNQPQHF. CDR3 in DNA: TGTGCCACCAGTGAATACGACATCCGGGACAGGACGGGTCATAGCAATCAGCCCCAGCATTTT.

This sequence joins TRBV19 and TRBJ2-6; 7 positions match TRBD1. J gave up 4 bases and V 5 bases, and 5 bases lay outside the gene matches. There are 15 residues in the CDR3. CDR1 and CDR2 (germline): LNHDA, SQIVND (reference sequence). In DNA, the CDR3 is TGTGCCAGTAGTCCCGACAGGGCCGGGGCCAACGTCCTGACTTTC. Translation: CASSPDRAGANVLTF.

With regard to this clone: Other nucleotide sequences in the sample specify the same CDR3. This rearrangement joins TRBV5-4 to TRBJ1-4; a possible D gene is TRBD1 (5 bases). The germline gives CDR1 SGHNT, CDR2 YYREEE (reference sequence). V was trimmed by 3 bases and J by 5 bases, leaving 11 bases between them. The CDR3 is made up of 14 amino acids. CDR3 sequence (DNA): TGTGCCAGCAGCTCAGGCGGGGGAAATGAAAAACTGTTTTTT. It codes for CASSSGGGNEKLFF.

In its sample, this clone was seen once. The gene calls are TRBV7-6 and TRBJ2-1, with 15 bases that match TRBD2. Germline V gives CDR1 SGHVS, CDR2 FNYEAQ. This CDR3 is 16 amino acids long. Trimming took 5 bases from V and 4 from J; bases not matched to a gene: 3. The CDR3 DNA reads as TGTGCCAGCAGCAGGACTAGCGGGGGGGTTTACAATGAGCAGTTCTTC. Encoded protein: CASSRTSGGVYNEQFF.

The V and J genes are TRBV7-3 and TRBJ2-5, with 9 bases lining up with TRBD2. Germline V lookup: CDR1 SGHTA, CDR2 FQGTGA. The CDR3 loop spans 15 amino acids. V lost 2 bases, J lost 2 bases, and 3 bases stayed unmatched. Here the CDR3 DNA reads TGTGCCAGCAGCTTAGGACTAGCGCCGCAAGAGACCCAGTACTTC. Translation: CASSLGLAPQETQYF.

The chain couples TRBV28 to TRBJ2-4; no definite D call. The CDR3 extends over 19 amino acids. Germline CDR1 MDHEN, CDR2 SYDVKM. The V gene lost 3 bases and the J gene lost 0 bases, with 21 bases spanning the gap. The CDR3 bases are TGTGCCAGCAGTTTTTCCTTCCTTAGGAGCTACTTAGCCAAAAACATTCAGTACTTC. The encoded protein is CASSFSFLRSYLAKNIQYF.

The rearrangement joins TRBV19 to TRBJ1-1; 8 bases are shared with TRBD1. V trimming: 4 bases; J trimming: 0 bases; junction bases outside the gene matches: 10. CDR3 length: 17 amino acids. The germline CDR1 and CDR2 sequences are LNHDA and SQIVND (reference sequence). CDR3 loop: CASSTGQGLRMNTEAFF. In DNA, the CDR3 is TGTGCCAGTAGTACTGGACAGGGCTTACGAATGAACACTGAAGCTTTCTTT.

This chain uses TRBV6-1 with TRBJ2-2; TRBD1 is a possible D gene (6 bases). CDR3 length: 17 amino acids. Looked up from germline, CDR1 is MNHNS and CDR2 is SASEGT. V was shortened by 1 base and J by 5 bases, with 17 bases between the two germline ends. The CDR3 here is CASSEDEGGRMTGELFF. The CDR3 DNA reads as TGTGCCAGCAGTGAAGATGAAGGGGGTAGGATGACCGGGGAGCTGTTTTTT.

CDR3 region: CASSLPGQGAWGYTF. The CDR3 region has the DNA TGTGCCAGCAGTTTGCCGGGACAGGGGGCCTGGGGCTACACCTTC. V and J are TRBV5-4 and TRBJ1-2, with TRBD1 matching over 12 bases. CDR3 length: 15 amino acids. V was pared by 5 bases and J by 8 bases, with 10 bases of the junction left unmatched. Germline CDR1 is SGHNT and CDR2 is YYREEE (reference sequence).

V usage is TRBV6-1 and J usage is TRBJ1-1, with a possible D match to TRBD1 (5 bases). The CDR3 contains 13 residues. Trimming removed 3 bases at V and 7 bases at J, with 12 bases between. The germline gives CDR1 MNHNS, CDR2 SASEGT. The CDR3 sequence: CASSDQGRSEAFF. The CDR3 DNA reads TGTGCCAGCAGTGACCAGGGTCGGAGTGAAGCTTTCTTT.

A remark on this clone: The same CDR3 can be traced to other DNA sequences in this sample. This chain uses TRBV9 with TRBJ2-1; 7 nucleotides align to TRBD1. This CDR3 has 15 residues. Per the germline V gene, CDR1 is SGDLS and CDR2 is YYNGEE. Unmatched junction bases numbered 0, after V lost 0 bases and J lost 0 bases. CDR3 sequence reads: CASSVGQGSYNEQFF. CDR3 coding DNA: TGTGCCAGCAGCGTAGGACAGGGCTCCTACAATGAGCAGTTCTTC.